This record looks at one T cell receptor beta chain sequence and its context. Donors comprised healthy HIV-negative adults lacking recent acute infections or vaccinations. This sample is part of a study of shared clonotypes between healthy human individuals. Profiling relied on immunoSEQ multiplex PCR, and the TCRdb table lists in-frame clones only, not all of them. Of about 480,000 clones in the sample, roughly 79% were seen once. The CDR3 runs 15 residues. V gave up 6 bases and J gave up 1 base, with 13 bases separating them. Germline-derived CDR1 and CDR2 are MDHEN and SYDVKM. The sample comprised PBMCs. This chain connects TRBV28 to TRBJ1-3; D unclear. The receptor comes from a woman in her thirties or forties in good health. Some clones in this sample may be carry-over from other donors' samples. DNA for the CDR3: TGTGCCAGCAGGAACCTTAGGGCGTCTGGAAACACCATATATTTT. Translation: CASRNLRASGNTIYF.